The next 17 T cell receptor beta chains were all read from a single sample in a study of human T cells and chemical hapten exposure. TCRdb itself ran the RACE reads through MiXCR, one entry per CDR3 protein. The profile shows tens of thousands of distinct CDR3 sequences, 10% of them singletons. As to time point: pre-sensitization, week 0. Treatment meaning: therapeutic diphenylcyclopropenone sensitization with weekly scalp DPC. The starting material was whole blood, obtained in connection with sensitization to the hapten diphenylcyclopropenone (DPC). The source of these receptors is a man aged 30-40 years with alopecia areata. Some clones in this sample may be carry-over from other donors' samples.

The rearrangement joins TRBV6-1 to TRBJ1-5; no reliable D call. Germline CDR1 reads MNHNS; CDR2 reads SASEGT. The CDR3 contains 16 residues. V was clipped by 0 bases and J by 5 bases, with 14 bases between them. CDR3 nucleotides: TGTGCCAGCAGTGAAGCCGGCAGCCTGCTCGATCAGCCCCAGCATTTT. This codes for CASSEAGSLLDQPQHF.

This chain connects TRBV13 to TRBJ1-1, with TRBD1 identical over 8 bases. The CDR3 consists of 17 residues. Germline V gene lookup returns CDR1 PRHDT and CDR2 FYEKMQ (reference sequence). Unmatched junction bases numbered 10, after V lost 3 bases and J lost 1 base. The CDR3 is CASSFRTGNNWNTEAFF. CDR3 coding DNA: TGTGCCAGCAGCTTTAGGACAGGGAACAATTGGAACACTGAAGCTTTCTTT.

The gene calls are TRBV7-9 and TRBJ2-3, with a tentative D call TRBD2 (6 bases). Trimming shortened V by 5 bases and J by 2 bases, and 17 bases separated the two germline ends. The CDR3 sequence is 16 residues long. The germline CDR1 and CDR2 sequences are SEHNR and FQNEAQ (reference sequence). CDR3 region: CASSQGVAAFTDTQYF. The CDR3 DNA reads as TGTGCCAGCAGCCAAGGAGTAGCGGCCTTCACAGATACGCAGTATTTT.

In its sample, this clonotype was seen many times. The chain joins TRBV2 to TRBJ1-6; D unresolved. This CDR3 has 12 residues. V was shortened by 2 bases and J by 9 bases, with 5 bases between the two germline ends. Germline CDR1 and CDR2: SNHLY and FYNNEI. The CDR3 is CASSESGSPLHF. The CDR3 bases are TGTGCCAGCAGTGAATCTGGTTCACCCCTCCACTTT.

In its sample, this clonotype was seen a few times. This sequence joins TRBV4-1 and TRBJ1-1; the D is unclear. This CDR3 comprises 14 residues. The V gene's germline CDR1 is MGHRA and CDR2 YSYEKL. V lost 0 bases and J 6 bases, leaving 11 bases between the germline ends. The CDR3 loop is CASSQDSRWPEAFF. As DNA, the CDR3 is TGCGCCAGCAGCCAAGATTCCAGGTGGCCTGAAGCTTTCTTT.

This clonotype was recorded many times. This chain uses TRBV11-2 with TRBJ2-7; D is perhaps TRBD1 (5 bases). The ends were cut back, 7 bases at V and 6 bases at J, with 16 bases in the middle. Germline CDR1 and CDR2: SGHAT and FQNNGV. This CDR3 has 13 amino acids. The CDR3 is CASTLRTRAEQYF. The CDR3 nucleotides are TGTGCCAGCACTCTCCGGACAAGGGCCGAGCAGTACTTC.

This clonotype has a count of ten or more. The chain is built from TRBV9 and TRBJ2-1, with 7 nucleotides matching TRBD2. The CDR3 loop spans 16 amino acids. The V gene end was trimmed by 0 bases and the J gene end by 4 bases; junction bases not matched to a gene: 7. Germline CDR1 is SGDLS and CDR2 is YYNGEE. The CDR3 coding sequence is TGTGCCAGCAGCGTAGTCGGGGGAGGGTATTACAATGAGCAGTTCTTC. This translates into CASSVVGGGYYNEQFF.

The chain recombines TRBV7-8 with TRBJ1-1; D not resolved. This CDR3 is built from 14 residues. Germline V gives CDR1 SGHVS, CDR2 FQNEAQ. The V and J ends lost 4 bases and 2 bases respectively, with 11 bases between them. CDR3 DNA: TGTGCCAGCAGCTCCGGACGGCTTAACACTGAAGCTTTCTTT. It specifies CASSSGRLNTEAFF.

This clonotype was recorded a few times. This chain uses TRBV4-3 with TRBJ2-1; TRBD1 or TRBD2 may be the D gene (5 bases each). The CDR3 contains 15 residues. Germline V CDR1 and CDR2: LGHNA, YSLEER. V lost 3 bases to trimming and J lost 4 bases, with 13 bases between them. CDR3 DNA: TGCGCCAGCAGCCAGGCGGCAGGGAGATACAATGAGCAGTTCTTC. Protein product: CASSQAAGRYNEQFF.

This clonotype was detected only a few times. The chain uses TRBV5-5 and TRBJ2-1; 8 bases map to TRBD1. CDR3 length equals 16 residues. With V trimmed by 0 bases and J by 2 bases, 4 bases remained unmatched. The germline V gene encodes CDR1 SGHKS and CDR2 YYEKEE (reference sequence). For the CDR3, the DNA is TGTGCCAGCAGCTTGGCCGGGACAGGAGCCTACAATGAGCAGTTCTTC. The encoded protein is CASSLAGTGAYNEQFF.

The sample holds a few counts of this clonotype. This chain links TRBV29-1 with TRBJ2-2; D possibly corresponds to TRBD2 (7 bases). Germline loops: CDR1 SQVTM, CDR2 ANQGSEA. The CDR3 loop spans 13 amino acids. Trimming took off 5 bases at V and 4 bases at J, with 11 bases between the two ends. This CDR3 reads CSVLGGPTGELFF. In DNA, the CDR3 is TGCAGCGTTCTGGGGGGGCCCACCGGGGAGCTGTTTTTT.

In this sample, this clonotype turned up many times. The chain employs TRBV7-9 and TRBJ2-4; D is perhaps TRBD2 (6 bases). CDR3 length: 16 residues. CDR1 is SEHNR and CDR2 is FQNEAQ in the germline V gene (reference sequence). V lost 5 bases and J lost 3, with 17 bases in between. The CDR3 DNA is TGTGCCAGCAGCGGAAGGGACTCACTCGTCAAAAACATTCAGTACTTC. This sequence encodes CASSGRDSLVKNIQYF.

At least ten counts were recorded for this clonotype. The CDR3 DNA is TGTGCCAGCAGCGGCTCCCTCTATGGCTACACCTTC. Residues: CASSGSLYGYTF. The genes are TRBV7-2 and TRBJ1-2; D is unclear. Trimming left V 5 bases short and J 4 bases short, with 8 bases between. CDR3 length: 12 amino acids. CDR1 SGHTA and CDR2 FQGNSA come from the germline V gene.

V gene TRBV29-1 combines with J gene TRBJ1-4; D is unclear. Germline V gene lookup returns CDR1 SQVTM and CDR2 ANQGSEA. The CDR3 runs to 13 residues. V was pared by 4 bases and J by 1 base, with 7 bases between. CDR3 coding DNA: TGCAGCGTTGCCAGGATAACTAATGAAAAACTGTTTTTT. It is translated as CSVARITNEKLFF.

In its sample, this clonotype was seen a few times. The rearrangement joins TRBV19 to TRBJ2-5; 7 bases match TRBD1. The CDR3 covers 14 residues. V gave up 2 bases and J gave up 2 bases; unmatched junction bases: 2. Per germline, CDR1 LNHDA and CDR2 SQIVND (reference sequence). The CDR3 region is CASSIKGAQETQYF. The CDR3 region has the DNA TGTGCCAGTAGTATAAAGGGGGCTCAAGAGACCCAGTACTTC.

By sample fraction, this clonotype is medium-sized. This rearrangement joins TRBV29-1 to TRBJ1-1; D ambiguous. V was pared by 7 bases and J by 5 bases, with 8 bases between. The germline V gene has CDR1 SQVTM and CDR2 ANQGSEA. The CDR3 extends over 10 amino acids. This CDR3 is CSALNTEAFF. The CDR3 bases are TGCAGCGCCCTAAATACTGAAGCTTTCTTT.

This clonotype was counted only a few times. The chain joins TRBV7-3 to TRBJ2-5; 12 bases are shared with TRBD2. Germline-derived CDR1 and CDR2 are SGHTA and FQGTGA. V gave up 0 bases and J gave up 4 bases; unmatched junction bases: 3. The CDR3 has 16 residues. CDR3 protein: CASSLTPTSGRETQYF. The CDR3 DNA follows: TGTGCCAGCAGCTTAACGCCGACTAGCGGGAGAGAGACCCAGTACTTC.